This entry concerns a single TCR beta chain. Its antigen remains unidentified. Antigen-specific CD4+ T cell clonotypes were called by their expansion after viral peptide-pool culture in ViraFEST. Cells that had been cultured for 10 days were the source of isolated CD4+ T cells. Negative nucleocapsid antibody tests before and after vaccination confirmed no previous SARS-CoV-2 infection. A half-medium replacement with IL-2 medium was carried out on days 3 and 7. The entry originates in a study of vaccination effects on CD4 cells after COVID-19. Profiling relied on immunoSEQ multiplex PCR, and the TCRdb table lists in-frame clones only, not all of them. Here the sample spans around 71,000 clones, approximately 70% being singletons. The CDR3 has 16 residues. The germline V gene encodes CDR1 KGHDR and CDR2 SFDVKD. After removal of 3 bases from V and 6 bases from J, the junction contained 9 bases not matched to a gene.

The rearrangement uses TRBV24-1 and TRBJ2-1, with 8 bases fitting TRBD2. The receptor's source is a human donor who received a COVID-19 vaccine. The specimen comprised CD4+ T cells from PBMCs cultured with HCoV-OC43 spike peptides, sampled before COVID-19 vaccination. Subset noted: HCoV-OC43 spike overlapping peptide pool stimulation. The CDR3 here is CATSDHTGGRFNEQFF. The CDR3 bases are TGTGCCACCAGTGATCACACGGGGGGGCGGTTCAATGAGCAGTTCTTC.